The 28 T cell receptor beta chains below come from one sample, sequenced in a study of Graves' ophthalmopathy and Graves' hyperthyroidism. As the template, RNA transcripts were used to amplify TCR beta CDR3 regions. HTBI primers were used in a first-round RT-PCR, which preceded a second-round multiplex PCR. Each CDR3 protein is one row after TCRdb ran MiXCR on the multiplex PCR reads. Counted here are almost 750,000 distinct CDR3 sequences, roughly two fifths occurring once; the ten biggest clones make up less than 55%. Sequences were obtained from peripheral blood. Receptor source: an adult man with Graves' ophthalmopathy.

This clonotype came up a few times. The V gene is TRBV6-5, the J gene TRBJ2-6; D might be TRBD1 (6 bases). V was trimmed by 2 bases and J by 0 bases, leaving 8 bases between them. The germline CDR1 and CDR2 sequences are MNHEY and SVGAGI. The CDR3 extends over 16 amino acids. In DNA form, the CDR3 reads TGTGCCAGCAGTTACGAAGGGGGCTCTGGGGCCAACGTCCTGACTTTC. Translation: CASSYEGGSGANVLTF.

This clonotype was detected ten times or more. The chain combines TRBV14 with TRBJ1-1, with unresolved D. V was pared by 2 bases and J by 5 bases, with 9 bases between. This CDR3 is 13 amino acids long. Germline V gene lookup returns CDR1 SGHDN and CDR2 FVKESK. CDR3 protein: CASSQRRWTEAFF. DNA for the CDR3: TGTGCCAGCAGCCAACGTCGGTGGACTGAAGCTTTCTTT.

There are many counts of this clonotype. The genes are TRBV20-1 and TRBJ1-4, with unresolved D. The CDR3 has 13 residues. In germline, CDR1 is DFQATT, CDR2 SNEGSKA (reference sequence). Trimming pared 2 bases from V and 4 bases from J, leaving 8 bases between. The DNA of the CDR3 is TGCAGTGCTAGACGGCCCAGTAATGAAAAACTGTTTTTT. This gives the protein CSARRPSNEKLFF.

This rearrangement joins TRBV7-2 to TRBJ1-1; 8 nucleotides match TRBD1. The CDR3 runs 14 residues. Germline V lookup: CDR1 SGHTA, CDR2 FQGNSA. Unmatched junction bases numbered 12, after V lost 9 bases and J lost 6 bases. The chain's CDR3 is CASSPWTGTPEAFF. As DNA, the CDR3 is TGTGCCAGTAGTCCCTGGACAGGGACTCCTGAAGCTTTCTTT.

J is TRBJ1-2 and V is TRBV20-1; tentatively, D is TRBD1 (6 bases). V gave up 1 base and J gave up 4 bases, with 16 bases separating them. The germline V gene encodes CDR1 DFQATT and CDR2 SNEGSKA (reference sequence). CDR3 length: 15 amino acids. The CDR3 nucleotides are TGCAGTGCTAGAGGGGTTGGGGGCGCAGGCTATGGCTACACCTTC. This codes for CSARGVGGAGYGYTF.

This clonotype was recorded many times. One end of the junction varies from germline; a read error may be responsible. V is TRBV6-1 and J is TRBJ1-2; possibly TRBD1 for D (6 bases). Germline CDR1 reads MNHNS; CDR2 reads SASEGT. CDR3 size: 12 residues. The CDR3 is CASSEGGYGYTF. The CDR3 DNA is TGCGCCAGCAGTGAGGGGGGCTATGGCTACACCTTC.

About this clonotype itself: A junction end diverges from the germline sequence, so it may reflect a read error. This sequence joins TRBV10-3 and TRBJ1-6; D not certain. There are 14 residues in the CDR3. Per germline, CDR1 ENHRY and CDR2 SYGVKD. The CDR3 reads CASSSDGFNSPLHF. The CDR3 coding sequence is TGTGCCAGCAGTTCGGACGGGTTTAATTCACCCCTCCACTTT.

This clonotype has more than one count but fewer than ten. The chain carries TRBV9 and TRBJ1-4; 9 positions agree with TRBD1. The CDR3 is 15 residues long. The V gene end was trimmed by 4 bases and the J gene end by 6 bases; junction bases not matched to a gene: 7. Germline V lookup: CDR1 SGDLS, CDR2 YYNGEE. The CDR3 is CASSPTDRGDEKLFF. CDR3 sequence (DNA): TGTGCCAGCAGCCCAACCGACAGGGGGGATGAAAAACTGTTTTTT.

The rearrangement uses TRBV29-1 and TRBJ2-1; TRBD2 might be the D (5 bases). Germline loops: CDR1 SQVTM, CDR2 ANQGSEA. V was shortened by 5 bases and J by 3 bases, with 11 bases between the two germline ends. The CDR3 runs to 13 residues. DNA of the CDR3: TGCAGCGTTAGGAGGACGGACTACAATGAGCAGTTCTTC. Translated, it gives CSVRRTDYNEQFF.

This clonotype was picked up a small number of times. The chain has TRBV20-1 and TRBJ1-4, with D hard to call. The germline gives CDR1 DFQATT, CDR2 SNEGSKA (reference sequence). The CDR3 extends over 13 amino acids. The V gene lost 3 bases and the J gene lost 7 bases, with 12 bases spanning the gap. The CDR3 reads CSASGELAEKLFF. CDR3 in DNA: TGCAGTGCTAGCGGGGAGTTGGCTGAAAAACTGTTTTTT.

There are many counts of this clonotype. The chain carries TRBV9 and TRBJ1-2; D might be TRBD1 (5 bases). Germline assignment: CDR1 SGDLS and CDR2 YYNGEE. The CDR3 contains 13 residues. Trimming shortened V by 4 bases and J by 4 bases, and 11 bases separated the two germline ends. The CDR3: CASSPGLRYGYTF. The CDR3 DNA follows: TGTGCCAGCAGCCCGGGACTCCGCTATGGCTACACCTTC.

Note on this clonotype: A single base separates this from a much larger clone, so it may be a read error. The chain joins TRBV20-1 to TRBJ1-4; D ambiguous. This CDR3 has 13 residues. Per germline, CDR1 DFQATT and CDR2 SNEGSKA (reference sequence). CDR3 loop: CSARDNKNEELFF. The CDR3 nucleotides are TGCAGTGCTAGAGACAATAAGAATGAAGAACTGTTTTTT.

This clonotype was detected ten times or more. CDR3 sequence: CSVSGTGLTEAFF. The CDR3 DNA follows: TGCAGCGTTTCCGGGACAGGGCTCACTGAAGCTTTCTTT. V usage is TRBV29-1 and J usage is TRBJ1-1, with 9 bases fitting TRBD1. This CDR3 has 13 residues. Germline lookup yields CDR1 SQVTM and CDR2 ANQGSEA. V was clipped by 5 bases and J by 4 bases; unmatched bases: 5.

The rearrangement links TRBV3-1 to TRBJ2-7; TRBD1 matches 9 bases. After removal of 1 base from V and 5 bases from J, the junction contained 3 bases not matched to a gene. Germline values: CDR1 LGHDT, CDR2 YNNKEL (reference sequence). This CDR3 is 14 amino acids long. The CDR3, as DNA: TGTGCCAGCAGCCAAGGGGGACAGGGTGACGAGCAGTACTTC. It translates to CASSQGGQGDEQYF.

Concerning this clonotype: A read error may account for a junction end that differs from germline. The chain has TRBV5-1 and TRBJ2-5; weak D call: TRBD1 (5 bases). This CDR3 is built from 14 residues. Germline V gene data show CDR1 as SGHRS and CDR2 as YFSETQ. CDR3 amino acids: CASSPRAGIETHYF. DNA of the CDR3: TGCGCCAGCAGCCCAAGGGCAGGGATCGAGACCCACTACTTC.

The chain couples TRBV10-3 to TRBJ1-2, with TRBD1 matching 8 bases. The germline gives CDR1 ENHRY, CDR2 SYGVKD. This CDR3 has 16 residues. The trim removed 4 bases at V and 8 bases at J, leaving 15 bases unmatched. This chain's CDR3 is CAISALTGDTQGGYTF. DNA for the CDR3: TGTGCCATCAGTGCACTGACAGGGGACACCCAAGGGGGCTACACCTTC.

The gene calls are TRBV11-2 and TRBJ1-6, with a possible D match to TRBD1 (6 bases). V lost 5 bases to trimming and J lost 9 bases, with 14 bases between them. The V gene's germline CDR1 is SGHAT and CDR2 FQNNGV. This CDR3 has 14 amino acids. The CDR3 bases are TGTGCCAGCAGCGGGGCAGGGGTGAGTTCACCCCTCCACTTT. It translates to CASSGAGVSSPLHF.

This sequence joins TRBV24-1 and TRBJ2-7; a possible D gene is TRBD1 (5 bases). Trimming took 2 bases from V and 2 from J, leaving 15 bases between them. The CDR3 is 16 residues long. The germline V gene has CDR1 KGHDR and CDR2 SFDVKD. The CDR3 DNA follows: TGTGCCACCAGTGATTCCCAAGGGGCGGCAACCTACGAGCAGTACTTC. The encoded protein is CATSDSQGAATYEQYF.

This clonotype was recorded at least ten times. This chain links TRBV7-8 with TRBJ2-7; 9 positions match TRBD1. Trimming took 6 bases from V and 6 from J; bases not matched to a gene: 9. The CDR3 covers 14 residues. In germline, CDR1 is SGHVS, CDR2 FQNEAQ. The CDR3 sequence: CASSVGGQGGEQYF. CDR3 sequence (DNA): TGTGCCAGCAGTGTCGGGGGACAGGGAGGCGAGCAGTACTTC.

This clonotype was picked up many times. This chain connects TRBV13 to TRBJ1-1; 10 positions match TRBD1. The V segment lost 5 bases and the J segment 1 base; nucleotides outside the gene matches: 4. The CDR3 sequence is 15 residues long. CDR1 is PRHDT, CDR2 FYEKMQ, per germline (reference sequence). In DNA, the CDR3 is TGTGCCAGCAGCCCCGGACAGGGGGGGAACACTGAAGCTTTCTTT. Translating it yields CASSPGQGGNTEAFF.

This clonotype was seen at least ten times. The chain employs TRBV29-1 and TRBJ1-2, with a tentative D call TRBD1 (5 bases). The CDR3 is 11 residues long. V shed 3 bases and J shed 8 bases, with 10 bases lying between them. Germline V gives CDR1 SQVTM, CDR2 ANQGSEA. DNA for the CDR3: TGCAGCGTTGAGCAGGGAGGCGGCTACACCTTC. Protein sequence: CSVEQGGGYTF.

The genes are TRBV12-3 or TRBV12-4 and TRBJ1-2; weak D call: TRBD1 (5 bases). Trimming removed 8 bases from V and 5 bases from J, with 9 bases in between. This CDR3 contains 11 residues. The CDR3 region is CASAREYGYTF. In nucleotides, the CDR3 is TGTGCCAGCGCCAGGGAATATGGCTACACCTTC.

In this sample, this clonotype turned up many times. The chain uses TRBV10-2 and TRBJ1-4; unclear D gene. Between the trimmed V and J ends, which lost 10 bases and 2 bases, there was a span of 14 bases. This CDR3 has 14 amino acids. CDR1 and CDR2 (germline): WSHSY, SAAADI. In DNA form, the CDR3 reads TGCGCCACCCATGGCGGACGCACTAATGAAAAACTGTTTTTT. This sequence encodes CATHGGRTNEKLFF.

This clonotype was observed a few times. The chain has TRBV25-1 and TRBJ2-2, with D unresolved. The CDR3 runs to 13 residues. Germline lookup yields CDR1 MGHDK and CDR2 SYGVNS. Trimming removed 6 bases at V and 5 bases at J, with 10 bases between. Written as DNA, the CDR3 is TGTGCCAGCAGCGTTCGAAGGACCGGGGAGCTGTTTTTT. It translates to CASSVRRTGELFF.

This chain joins TRBV12-3 or TRBV12-4 and TRBJ1-1, with D maybe TRBD1 (5 bases). The CDR3 runs 13 residues. The CDR3, as DNA: TGTGCTAGTGGCTATGGGGGGGGAACTGAAGCTTTCTTT. Translating it yields CASGYGGGTEAFF.

This clonotype has more than one count but fewer than ten. The V gene is TRBV7-9, the J gene TRBJ2-5; D remains unclear. With 5 bases removed from V and 2 bases from J, the gap between germline ends came to 12 bases. The CDR3 covers 14 residues. Germline V gene lookup returns CDR1 SEHNR and CDR2 FQNEAQ (reference sequence). The CDR3 protein is CASSRAGHQETQYF. CDR3 in DNA: TGTGCCAGCAGCCGTGCTGGCCATCAAGAGACCCAGTACTTC.

The chain combines TRBV20-1 with TRBJ1-5; perhaps TRBD1 as D (5 bases). CDR1 DFQATT and CDR2 SNEGSKA come from the germline V gene (reference sequence). V was pared by 4 bases and J by 4 bases, with 17 bases between. The CDR3 extends over 15 amino acids. CDR3: CSAKRGGEPNQPQHF. The CDR3 region has the DNA TGCAGTGCTAAAAGGGGAGGGGAACCAAATCAGCCCCAGCATTTT.

The V gene is TRBV5-6, the J gene TRBJ1-6; possible D gene TRBD1, 6 bases. Trimming left V 1 base short and J 7 bases short, with 12 bases between. Germline CDR1 and CDR2: SGHDT and YYEEEE. The CDR3 loop spans 15 amino acids. CDR3 sequence reads: CASSLTGLGNSPLHF. The CDR3 nucleotides read TGTGCCAGCAGCTTGACAGGGTTGGGAAATTCACCCCTCCACTTT.